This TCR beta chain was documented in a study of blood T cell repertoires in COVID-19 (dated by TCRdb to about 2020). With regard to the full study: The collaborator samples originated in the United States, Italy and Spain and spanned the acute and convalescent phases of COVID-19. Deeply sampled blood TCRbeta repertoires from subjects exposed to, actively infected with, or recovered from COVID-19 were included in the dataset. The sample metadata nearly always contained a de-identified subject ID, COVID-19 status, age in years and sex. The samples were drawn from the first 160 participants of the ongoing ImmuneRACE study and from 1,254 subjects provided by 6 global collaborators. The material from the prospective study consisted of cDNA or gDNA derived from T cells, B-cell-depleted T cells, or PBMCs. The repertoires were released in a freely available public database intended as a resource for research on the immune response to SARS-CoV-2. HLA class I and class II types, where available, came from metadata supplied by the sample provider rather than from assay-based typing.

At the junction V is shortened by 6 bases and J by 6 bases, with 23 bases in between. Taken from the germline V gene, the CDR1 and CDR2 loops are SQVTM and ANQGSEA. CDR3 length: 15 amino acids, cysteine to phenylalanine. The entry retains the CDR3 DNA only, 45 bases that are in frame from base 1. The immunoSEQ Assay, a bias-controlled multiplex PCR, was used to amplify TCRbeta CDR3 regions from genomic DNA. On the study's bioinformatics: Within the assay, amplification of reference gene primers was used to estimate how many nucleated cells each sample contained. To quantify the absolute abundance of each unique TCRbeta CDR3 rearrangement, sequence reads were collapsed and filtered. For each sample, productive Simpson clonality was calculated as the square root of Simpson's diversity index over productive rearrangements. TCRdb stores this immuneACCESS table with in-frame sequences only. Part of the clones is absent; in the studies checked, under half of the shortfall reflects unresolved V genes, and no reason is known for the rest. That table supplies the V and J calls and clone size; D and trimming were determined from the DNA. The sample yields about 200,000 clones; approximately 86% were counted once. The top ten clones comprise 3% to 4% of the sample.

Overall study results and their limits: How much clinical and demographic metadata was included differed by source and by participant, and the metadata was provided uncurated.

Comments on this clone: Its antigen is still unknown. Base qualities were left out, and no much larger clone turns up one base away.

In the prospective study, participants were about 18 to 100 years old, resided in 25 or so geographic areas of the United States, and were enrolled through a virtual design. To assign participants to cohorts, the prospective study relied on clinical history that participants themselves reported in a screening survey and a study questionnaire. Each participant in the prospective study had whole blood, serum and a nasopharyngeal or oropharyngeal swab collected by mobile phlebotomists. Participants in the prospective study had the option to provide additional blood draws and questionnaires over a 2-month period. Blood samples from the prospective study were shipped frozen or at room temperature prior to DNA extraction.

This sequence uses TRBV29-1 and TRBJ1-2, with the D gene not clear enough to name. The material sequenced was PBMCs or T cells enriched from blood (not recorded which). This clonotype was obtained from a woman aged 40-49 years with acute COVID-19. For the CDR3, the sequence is CSVLKTFDTPHGYTF. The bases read TGCAGCGTCCTTAAAACCTTCGACACGCCCCATGGCTACACCTTC.